This TCR beta chain was captured by sequencing in a study of T cells in Graves' hyperthyroidism and ophthalmopathy. RNA transcripts gave rise to amplified TCR beta CDR3 regions. An initial round of RT-PCR targeting the TCR CDR3 relied on the HTBI primer set. Each CDR3 protein is one row after TCRdb ran MiXCR on the multiplex PCR reads. The data contain 500,000 to 750,000 distinct CDR3 sequences, 15% to 17% of them singletons. The clonotype originates from a woman in her thirties with Graves' hyperthyroidism. Sequenced material: blood.

CDR3 bases: TGTGCCAGCAACAAATGGGCGCTGTTTTTT. Protein product: CASNKWALFF. The V gene is TRBV27, the J gene TRBJ1-4, with D unclear. This CDR3 has 10 residues. Per germline, CDR1 MNHEY and CDR2 SMNVEV (reference sequence). V dropped 7 bases and J dropped 14 bases, with 11 bases sitting between them.